Listed below are T cell receptor beta chains from one sample, sequenced in a study of cytomegalovirus exposure and HLA in healthy donors. The repertoire was sequenced with immunoSEQ multiplex PCR; TCRdb's copy has only in-frame clones and lacks some. The repertoire has under 200,000 clones, roughly 74% of them found once; the top ten carry roughly 13%. The sequenced sample consisted of PBMCs. These receptors came from a woman in her twenties or thirties in good health and CMV-seropositive. CDR3s include the opening cysteine and the closing phenylalanine or tryptophan. The D gene is left open where the match is weak. Clone size is not always given. Where it is, it says once, few, many or a class for expanded clones.

D gene	clone size	V gene	J gene	CDR3 DNA	CDR3 protein
NA	NA	TRBV4-2	TRBJ2-2	TGTGCCAGCAGCCAAGCGGGGGAGCGGGCTAACCGGGAGCTGTTTTTT	CASSQAGERANRELFF
NA	NA	TRBV27	TRBJ1-1	TGTGCCAGCAGTTTATCAGTCCAATGGGCCACTGAAGCTTTCTTT	CASSLSVQWATEAFF
NA	NA	TRBV28	TRBJ1-2	TGTGCCAGCAGTTCGGGGGGGGCAGGGACCTATGGCTACACCTTC	CASSSGGAGTYGYTF
NA	NA	TRBV5-1	TRBJ2-5	TGCGCCAGCAGCTTGGGGTTCCAGCGTCAAGGGACCCAGTACTTC	CASSLGFQRQGTQYF
NA	NA	TRBV11-2	TRBJ1-3	TGTGCCAGCAGCTCCTCGAGCGGGGGGAACACCATATATTTT	CASSSSSGGNTIYF
NA	once	TRBV6-5	TRBJ1-2	TGTGCCAGCAGTGAAACGAGATATGGCTACACCTTC	CASSETRYGYTF
NA	NA	TRBV6-5	TRBJ1-3	TGTGCCAGCAGCCGGGATTCCTCTGGAAACACCATATATTTT	CASSRDSSGNTIYF
NA	NA	TRBV28	TRBJ1-2	TGTGCCAGCACTCCGGATTACAGAGGCTACACCTTC	CASTPDYRGYTF
TRBD1	NA	TRBV19	TRBJ2-1	TGTGCCAGTAGTAGACTAAGGGGGCGCATCAATGAGCAGTTCTTC	CASSRLRGRINEQFF
TRBD1	NA	TRBV27	TRBJ1-6	TGTGCCAGCAGTTTATGGGGACAGGATTCTAGCTCCTATAATTCACCCCTCCACTTT	CASSLWGQDSSSYNSPLHF
TRBD1	NA	TRBV5-6	TRBJ1-2	TGTGCCAGCAGGCTGGACAGGGATGGCTACACCTTC	CASRLDRDGYTF
NA	few	TRBV19	TRBJ1-5	TGTGCCAGTAGTATGTCCAGGATTAGCAATCAGCCCCAGCATTTT	CASSMSRISNQPQHF
TRBD1	NA	TRBV2	TRBJ1-5	TGTGCCAGCAGTCAACAGGGGAATAGCAATCAGCCCCAGCATTTT	CASSQQGNSNQPQHF
NA	NA	TRBV7-2	TRBJ2-1	TGTGCCAGCAGCACTGGGCTAGCCGCCTCTCGAAGCTACAATGAGCAGTTCTTC	CASSTGLAASRSYNEQFF
TRBD1	NA	TRBV2	TRBJ1-1	TGTGCCAGCAGTGGAGACTCAGGGGGCGAGACTTTCTTT	CASSGDSGGETFF
NA	few	TRBV7-2	TRBJ2-1	TGTGCCAGCAGCTTAGCTTTCCTTTTAGCGCCTACCTCCTACAATGAGCAGTTCTTC	CASSLAFLLAPTSYNEQFF
NA	NA	TRBV4-1	TRBJ2-7	TGCGCCAGCAGCAAAAGTTCAGGCTACGAGCAGTACTTC	CASSKSSGYEQYF
NA	NA	TRBV5-1	TRBJ2-5	TGCGCCAGCAGCTTGGCCGGCCAGGAAGAGACCCAGTACTTC	CASSLAGQEETQYF
NA	NA	TRBV19	TRBJ1-1	TGTGCCAGTAGTATCGGGCGGGGGAACACTGAAGCTTTCTTT	CASSIGRGNTEAFF
NA	once	TRBV10-1	TRBJ2-6	TGCGCCAGCAGTGATGTACAGGGCCCTTTTGCAGCCAACGTCCTGACTTTC	CASSDVQGPFAANVLTF
NA	NA	TRBV19	TRBJ1-1	TGTGCCAGTAGTATAGACAGGGGTACTGAAGCTTTCTTT	CASSIDRGTEAFF
NA	once	TRBV6-6	TRBJ2-3	TGTGCCAGCAGCTCCTCAGGGGATTCTTACACAGATACGCAGTATTTT	CASSSSGDSYTDTQYF
NA	once	TRBV5-1	TRBJ1-3	TGCGCCAGCAGCTTGGCAGGGTACGGAAACACCATATATTTT	CASSLAGYGNTIYF
NA	few	TRBV10-1	TRBJ2-5	TGCGCCAGCCATCGGGGTAGAGAGACCCAGTACTTC	CASHRGRETQYF
NA	once	TRBV30	TRBJ1-5	TGTGCCTGGAATTCGGGGGGGGAAAGCAATCAGCCCCAGCATTTT	CAWNSGGESNQPQHF
NA	NA	TRBV7-9	TRBJ2-2	TGTGCCAGTCTGTTAGGGGTAAACACCGGGGAGCTGTTTTTT	CASLLGVNTGELFF
NA	NA	TRBV5-4	TRBJ2-5	TGTGCCACCGGGGGACCTCGAACCGACCAAGAGACCCAGTACTTC	CATGGPRTDQETQYF
NA	NA	TRBV28	TRBJ1-5	TGTGCCAGCAGTTTAGGCGGGGTAGTGGGCAATCAGCCCCAGCATTTT	CASSLGGVVGNQPQHF
NA	NA	TRBV7-3	TRBJ1-3	TGTGCCAGCAGCTTAGGCCCAGTTACCTCTGGAAACACCATATATTTT	CASSLGPVTSGNTIYF
TRBD2	NA	TRBV4-1	TRBJ2-4	TGCGCCAGCAGCCTCCGGGGGGACGGCGGAGAGGCTAACATTCAGTACTTC	CASSLRGDGGEANIQYF
NA	NA	TRBV5-6	TRBJ2-7	TGTGCCAGCAGCTTGGACGGAGCGGGCCGCTACGAGCAGTACTTC	CASSLDGAGRYEQYF
NA	NA	TRBV30	TRBJ1-5	TGTGCCTGGAGTCGGGGGGACAATCAGCCCCAGCATTTT	CAWSRGDNQPQHF
NA	NA	TRBV6-4	TRBJ2-3	TGTGCCAGCTCCATGATAGGAGGGAGCACAGATACGCAGTATTTT	CASSMIGGSTDTQYF
NA	NA	TRBV19	TRBJ2-5	TGTGCCAGTAGTCTGGGGGGGCGGGAGACCCAGTACTTC	CASSLGGRETQYF
TRBD2	NA	TRBV7-9	TRBJ2-7	TGTGCCAGCAGCTTAGCAGCTAGCGGCCACTACGAGCAGTACTTC	CASSLAASGHYEQYF